The 22 T cell receptor beta chains in this list originate from one sample, sequenced in a study of CD8 T cells in ankylosing spondylitis. TCRdb redid the calling of the 5' RACE reads with MiXCR, one entry per CDR3 protein. The sample shows 200,000 to 300,000 distinct CDR3 sequences, 8% to 9.5% of them seen only once. The sequenced material came from blood, either unsorted or a sorted T cell fraction (not recorded which). These TCRs come from a male donor with ankylosing spondylitis or in good health (not recorded which).

At least ten counts were recorded for this clonotype. V and J are TRBV7-8 and TRBJ2-1, with 7 bases matching TRBD2. Germline assignment: CDR1 SGHVS and CDR2 FQNEAQ. The length of the CDR3 is 12 residues. The trim removed 4 bases at V and 13 bases at J, leaving 7 bases unmatched. The CDR3 loop reads CASSWEGIGQFF. The CDR3 DNA reads as TGTGCCAGCAGCTGGGAGGGAATTGGTCAGTTCTTC. Full variable domain (outside the CDR3, taken from reference TRBV7-8 and TRBJ2-1): GAGVSQSPRYKVAKRGQDVALRCDPISGHVSLFWYQQALGQGPEFLTYFQNEAQLDKSGLPSDRFFAERPEGSVSTLKIQRTQQEDSAVYLCASSWEGIGQFFGPGTRLTVL.

The V and J genes are TRBV5-6 and TRBJ1-2; 8 bases fit TRBD1. The V gene's germline CDR1 is SGHDT and CDR2 YYEEEE. Germline trimming cut 3 bases from V and 12 bases from J; bases unmatched to any gene: 13. CDR3 size: 14 residues. CDR3 sequence reads: CASSSQGALQINTF. CDR3 bases: TGTGCCAGCAGCTCTCAGGGGGCCCTCCAAATCAACACCTTC.

The J gene is TRBJ2-2, the V gene TRBV12-3 or TRBV12-4; the D call may be TRBD1 or TRBD2 (5 bases each). This CDR3 has 15 residues. Trimming shortened V by 1 base and J by 6 bases, and 12 bases separated the two germline ends. The CDR3 loop is CASSLGQGDAGELFF. The CDR3, as DNA: TGTGCCAGCAGTTTAGGTCAGGGAGACGCCGGGGAGCTGTTTTTT.

This clonotype came up many times. This sequence joins TRBV30 and TRBJ1-1; D gene ambiguous. CDR3 size: 13 residues. CDR1 GTSNPN and CDR2 SVGIG come from the germline V gene (reference sequence). V was trimmed by 1 base and J by 4 bases, leaving 10 bases between them. The CDR3 DNA reads TGTGCCTGGAGTGGAATGAGCGGCACTGAAGCTTTCTTT. Translated, it gives CAWSGMSGTEAFF.

The CDR3 DNA sequence: TGTGCCAGCAGCTTTTCGGAGGGACCCAAGAACACTGAAGCTTTCTTT. Residues: CASSFSEGPKNTEAFF. The V call is TRBV7-2, the J call TRBJ1-1; weak D call: TRBD1 (5 bases). The CDR3 contains 16 residues. Trimming took off 3 bases at V and 1 base at J, with 15 bases between the two ends. Germline V gene lookup returns CDR1 SGHTA and CDR2 FQGNSA.

At least ten counts were recorded for this clonotype. This rearrangement joins TRBV7-3 to TRBJ1-1, with 7 bases that match TRBD1. The V gene's germline CDR1 is SGHTA and CDR2 FQGTGA. V gave up 4 bases and J gave up 2 bases; unmatched junction bases: 7. The CDR3 runs to 15 residues. CDR3 nucleotide sequence: TGTGCCAGCAGCTCCCCGACAGGGTGTAACACTGAAGCTTTCTTT. Its translation is CASSSPTGCNTEAFF.

The gene calls are TRBV7-2 and TRBJ1-2; a weak D match, TRBD1 (5 bases). The V and J ends lost 5 bases and 4 bases respectively, with 20 bases between them. This CDR3 comprises 16 residues. From germline, CDR1 is SGHTA and CDR2 FQGNSA. The CDR3, as DNA: TGTGCCAGCAGCCCCTACTCGCGGGGGACCATCTATGGCTACACCTTC. Translation gives CASSPYSRGTIYGYTF. The full variable domain, rest sourced from reference TRBV7-2 and TRBJ1-2, is GAGVSQSPSNKVTEKGKDVELRCDPISGHTALYWYRQSLGQGLEFLIYFQGNSAPDKSGLPSDRFSAERTGGSVSTLTIQRTQQEDSAVYLCASSPYSRGTIYGYTFGSGTRLTVV.

With respect to this clonotype: A much larger clonotype is one base distant, so this may be a read error. The rearrangement links TRBV10-2 to TRBJ1-2, with D maybe TRBD1 (5 bases). Germline-derived CDR1 and CDR2 are WSHSY and SAAADI. This CDR3 is 12 amino acids long. CDR3 coding DNA: TGCGCCAGCAGCCGGGACGACTATGGCTACCCCTTC. Translated, it gives CASSRDDYGYPF.

This clonotype appeared many times. The chain uses TRBV20-1 and TRBJ1-1; D might be TRBD1 (6 bases). Germline V gene lookup returns CDR1 DFQATT and CDR2 SNEGSKA (reference sequence). This CDR3 region has 12 residues. V was trimmed by 4 bases and J by 5 bases, leaving 11 bases between them. The CDR3 nucleotides are TGCAGTGCTAAGGGAGGGGGGACTGAAGCTTTCTTT. This encodes CSAKGGGTEAFF.

This clonotype was counted many times. The V gene is TRBV6-5, the J gene TRBJ2-3; no clear D gene. The ends were cut back, 3 bases at V and 2 bases at J, with 9 bases in the middle. Germline V CDR1 and CDR2: MNHEY, SVGAGI. The CDR3 loop spans 14 amino acids. The DNA for the CDR3 is TGTGCCAGCAGTTATCTGGAAGACACAGATACGCAGTATTTT. Translating gives CASSYLEDTDTQYF.

The sample holds a few counts of this clonotype. The chain is built from TRBV29-1 and TRBJ1-2; 10 bases line up with TRBD1. Germline CDR1 is SQVTM and CDR2 is ANQGSEA. Trimming removed 6 bases from V and 1 base from J; junction bases left unmatched: 11. CDR3 length equals 16 residues. The CDR3 nucleotides read TGCAGCGTAGTAGGGACAGGGGCACAACTTAACTATGGCTACACCTTC. It is translated as CSVVGTGAQLNYGYTF.

A few counts support this clonotype. The V and J genes are TRBV6-5 and TRBJ1-2, with TRBD1 as a possible D gene (6 bases). Per germline, CDR1 MNHEY and CDR2 SVGAGI. Trimming cost V 2 bases and J 4 bases, with 17 bases left between them. CDR3 length: 16 residues. The CDR3 bases are TGTGCCAGCAGTTACGGAACAGGGTTCTGGCCCTATGGCTACACCTTC. It encodes CASSYGTGFWPYGYTF.

This clonotype has more than one count but fewer than ten. The chain joins TRBV7-9 to TRBJ2-7; TRBD2 matches at 7 bases. V gave up 5 bases and J gave up 3 bases; unmatched junction bases: 10. CDR3 size: 15 residues. Germline V lookup: CDR1 SEHNR, CDR2 FQNEAQ (reference sequence). Written as DNA, the CDR3 is TGTGCCAGCAGCGGGAGGCTAGCGGAGTTCTACGAGCAGTACTTC. It is translated as CASSGRLAEFYEQYF.

In its sample, this clonotype was seen many times. This sequence joins TRBV12-3 or TRBV12-4 and TRBJ2-1, with TRBD2 as a possible D gene (6 bases). The CDR3 loop spans 12 amino acids. Trimming removed 5 bases at V and 15 bases at J, with 17 bases between. This chain's CDR3 is CASSPGSHRRFF. The CDR3 DNA sequence: TGTGCCAGCAGTCCCGGGAGCCACCGACGGTTCTTC.

The table lists this clonotype with a few counts. This chain connects TRBV25-1 to TRBJ2-3; D uncertain. The CDR3 extends over 13 amino acids. V dropped 9 bases and J dropped 6 bases, with 16 bases sitting between them. CDR1 and CDR2 from the germline V gene are MGHDK and SYGVNS. CDR3: CASSDGLTDTQYF. CDR3 sequence (DNA): TGTGCCAGTTCGGACGGCCTGACGGATACGCAGTATTTT.

The V and J genes are TRBV7-8 and TRBJ2-7; D unclear. The germline CDR1 and CDR2 sequences are SGHVS and FQNEAQ. V was pared by 1 base and J by 3 bases, with 10 bases between. The CDR3 has 14 residues. Here the CDR3 reads CASSLVLGGYEQYF. The CDR3 DNA follows: TGTGCCAGCAGCTTAGTCCTGGGTGGCTACGAGCAGTACTTC.

Many counts were recorded for this clonotype. The chain links TRBV6-5 to TRBJ1-2; no firm D call. This CDR3 region has 12 residues. V dropped 2 bases and J dropped 7 bases, with 8 bases sitting between them. Germline CDR1 MNHEY, CDR2 SVGAGI. The CDR3 loop is CASSYTKGGYTF. The CDR3 nucleotides are TGTGCCAGCAGTTACACCAAGGGTGGCTACACCTTC.

The chain combines TRBV7-2 with TRBJ1-2; D is undetermined. This CDR3 has 13 residues. CDR1 is SGHTA, CDR2 FQGNSA, per germline. Trimming removed 2 bases at V and 6 bases at J, with 10 bases between. The CDR3 DNA reads TGTGCCAGCAGCTTACTCTCAAGGAATGGCTACACCTTC. Encoded protein: CASSLLSRNGYTF.

This clonotype was detected ten times or more. The rearrangement uses TRBV10-3 and TRBJ1-5; possible D gene TRBD1, 5 bases. The V end lost 3 bases, the J end lost 4 bases, and 7 bases lay between the germline ends. Per germline, CDR1 ENHRY and CDR2 SYGVKD. This CDR3 is 13 amino acids long. This CDR3 reads CAISEAGNQPQHF. In DNA, the CDR3 is TGTGCCATCAGTGAAGCAGGGAATCAGCCCCAGCATTTT.

This clonotype has ten or more counts. The chain links TRBV4-3 to TRBJ2-7, with TRBD2 identical over 8 bases. V dropped 2 bases and J dropped 3; count of bases not matched to a gene: 6. This CDR3 region has 15 residues. CDR1 is LGHNA, CDR2 YSLEER, per germline. In nucleotides, the CDR3 is TGCGCCAGCAGCCAAATAATAGCGGGGAACTACGAGCAGTACTTC. Amino acid sequence: CASSQIIAGNYEQYF.

There are a few counts of this clonotype. The chain carries TRBV7-2 and TRBJ2-7, with D maybe TRBD2 (5 bases). There are 13 residues in the CDR3. The germline V gene encodes CDR1 SGHTA and CDR2 FQGNSA. The ends were cut back, 6 bases at V and 2 bases at J, with 11 bases in the middle. CDR3 nucleotide sequence: TGTGCCAGCAGAAAGGCCGGGGCCTACGAGCAGTACTTC. Protein sequence: CASRKAGAYEQYF.

V gene TRBV18 combines with J gene TRBJ2-7; TRBD1 matches 7 bases. Looked up from germline, CDR1 is KGHSH and CDR2 is LQKENI. V shed 1 base, J shed 2 bases, and the junction held 5 bases outside the gene matches. The CDR3 runs to 15 residues. The CDR3, as DNA: TGTGCCAGCTCACCACTAGGACAGGCGACCTACGAGCAGTACTTC. Protein sequence: CASSPLGQATYEQYF.